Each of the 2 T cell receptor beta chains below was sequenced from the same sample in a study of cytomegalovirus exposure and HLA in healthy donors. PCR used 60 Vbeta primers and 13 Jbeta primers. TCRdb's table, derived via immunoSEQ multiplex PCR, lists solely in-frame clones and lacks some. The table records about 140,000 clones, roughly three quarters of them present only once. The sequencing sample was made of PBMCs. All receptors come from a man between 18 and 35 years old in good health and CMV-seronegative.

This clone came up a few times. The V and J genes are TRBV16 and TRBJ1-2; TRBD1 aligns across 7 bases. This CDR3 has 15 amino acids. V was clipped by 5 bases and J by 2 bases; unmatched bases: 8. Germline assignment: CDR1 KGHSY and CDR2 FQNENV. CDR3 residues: CASSENRDSNYGYTF. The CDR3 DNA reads TGTGCCAGCAGCGAGAATCGGGACAGCAACTATGGCTACACCTTC.

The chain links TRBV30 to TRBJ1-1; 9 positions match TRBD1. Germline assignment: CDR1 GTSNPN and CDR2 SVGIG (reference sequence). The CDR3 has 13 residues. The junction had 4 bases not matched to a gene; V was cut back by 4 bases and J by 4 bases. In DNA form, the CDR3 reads TGTGCCTGGATTGGACAGGGGATCACTGAAGCTTTCTTT. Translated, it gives CAWIGQGITEAFF.